This T cell receptor (beta chain) is drawn from a study of long-term antiretroviral therapy in people with HIV. This clone appeared a few times. The immunoSEQ assay was v3.0, run at survey level. Assay used: immunoSEQ multiplex PCR; TCRdb lists only in-frame clones, some missing. In the table there are approximately 23,000 clones, over 75% of which are singletons. This receptor was taken from a man younger than 45 with HIV. This sample comprised unsorted PBMCs, obtained 1.5 years after starting antiretroviral therapy.

CDR3 in DNA: TGCGCCAGCAGCCTACGTAGTCCTCCAGCTAACTATGGCTACACCTTC. Its protein product is CASSLRSPPANYGYTF. The chain joins TRBV4-3 to TRBJ1-2, with no clear D. Trimming stripped 4 bases from V and 0 bases from J, with 15 bases between. Germline V gene sequence: CDR1 LGHNA, CDR2 YSLEER. The CDR3 runs to 16 residues.